This entry lists 20 T cell receptor beta chains sequenced from one sample in a study of molecular identifiers for immune sequencing clone quantification. Each CDR3 protein is one row after TCRdb ran MiXCR on the PCR reads. The sample yields around 480,000 distinct CDR3 sequences, around 23% seen once. Sample: naive CD8+ T cells from blood, with Jurkat cell RNA spiked in. Subset noted: FACS-sorted CD8+CD4-CCR7+CD45RA+ naive T cells. These receptors were obtained from a human donor in good health. Some libraries in this study had Jurkat cell RNA spiked in.

The rearrangement links TRBV6-6 to TRBJ2-7; D is unclear. V was clipped by 0 bases and J by 0 bases, with 9 bases between them. CDR1 and CDR2 from the germline V gene are MNHNY and SVGAGI (reference sequence). The CDR3 loop spans 15 amino acids. The CDR3 DNA is TGTGCCAGCAGTTACTCGATGGCCAACTCCTACGAGCAGTACTTC. Translation gives CASSYSMANSYEQYF.

The J gene is TRBJ2-7, the V gene TRBV20-1; D is undetermined. The CDR3 is made up of 13 amino acids. Germline V CDR1 and CDR2: DFQATT, SNEGSKA (reference sequence). The V and J ends lost 3 bases and 2 bases respectively, with 11 bases between them. CDR3 nucleotides: TGCAGTGCTAGTTCCCTCGTTACCTACGAGCAGTACTTC. Residues: CSASSLVTYEQYF.

On this clonotype: A much larger clone differs from this one at a single base, so this may be a read error. J is TRBJ2-7 and V is TRBV13, with D unclear. V lost 11 bases and J lost 7, with 18 bases in between. The CDR3 length is 12 residues. CDR1 and CDR2 from the germline V gene are PRHDT and FYEKMQ (reference sequence). The CDR3 reads CAASVGTWEQYF. In DNA form, the CDR3 reads TGTGCCGCCTCGGTGGGCACATGGGAGCAGTACTTC.

This clonotype was seen a handful of times. The V gene is TRBV7-6, the J gene TRBJ2-2, with D tentatively TRBD2 (5 bases). CDR3 size: 14 residues. Germline values: CDR1 SGHVS, CDR2 FNYEAQ. V lost 0 bases and J 6 bases, leaving 8 bases between the germline ends. Here the CDR3 reads CASSLAGEAGELFF. The CDR3 coding sequence is TGTGCCAGCAGCTTAGCGGGAGAGGCCGGGGAGCTGTTTTTT.

The chain combines TRBV28 with TRBJ2-5, with D uncertain. Deletions cut 6 bases from V and 3 bases from J, with 8 bases between. CDR1 MDHEN and CDR2 SYDVKM come from the germline V gene. The CDR3 spans 12 residues. CDR3 sequence reads: CASSTWEETQYF. The DNA for the CDR3 is TGTGCCAGCAGCACTTGGGAAGAGACCCAGTACTTC. Full variable domain (remainder filled in from reference TRBV28 and TRBJ2-5): DVKVTQSSRYLVKRTGEKVFLECVQDMDHENMFWYRQDPGLGLRLIYFSYDVKMKEKGDIPEGYSVSREKKERFSLILESASTNQTSMYLCASSTWEETQYFGPGTRLLVL.

Only one count was recorded for this clonotype. The chain uses TRBV7-6 and TRBJ2-1; TRBD2 is a possible D gene (6 bases). Germline assignment: CDR1 SGHVS and CDR2 FNYEAQ. This CDR3 has 13 residues. V lost 2 bases and J 4 bases, leaving 6 bases between the germline ends. The CDR3 nucleotides read TGTGCCAGCAGCTTACGGGGGTACAATGAGCAGTTCTTC. Translated: CASSLRGYNEQFF.

This clonotype was observed a handful of times. The rearrangement joins TRBV19 to TRBJ2-2; D remains ambiguous. Germline CDR1 is LNHDA and CDR2 is SQIVND (reference sequence). This CDR3 comprises 17 residues. Trimming removed 0 bases at V and 6 bases at J, with 17 bases between. This CDR3 reads CASSIDPGSYESGELFF. The DNA of the CDR3 is TGTGCCAGTAGTATAGATCCGGGCAGCTACGAGTCCGGGGAGCTGTTTTTT.

To note about this clonotype: This may be a read error: a much more frequent sequence differs by one nucleotide. The rearrangement uses TRBV20-1 and TRBJ2-3; 10 bases are shared with TRBD2. Germline V lookup: CDR1 DFQATT, CDR2 SNEGSKA (reference sequence). This CDR3 contains 16 residues. V gave up 0 bases and J gave up 4 bases; unmatched junction bases: 7. In DNA form, the CDR3 reads TGCAGTGCTAGAGAGGGGAGCGGGGGGGCCCCAGATACGCAGTATTTT. It is translated as CSAREGSGGAPDTQYF.

The table lists this clonotype with a few counts. The genes are TRBV30 and TRBJ2-1; D ambiguous. The CDR3 is 11 amino acids. The ends were cut back, 0 bases at V and 9 bases at J, with 6 bases in the middle. Germline CDR1 GTSNPN, CDR2 SVGIG (reference sequence). The CDR3 DNA reads TGTGCCTGGAGTGTAACGGTTGAGCAGTTCTTC. Translation: CAWSVTVEQFF.

This clonotype showed up just a few times. The rearrangement uses TRBV7-9 and TRBJ2-7; 9 bases are a match to TRBD1. CDR3 size: 16 residues. Unmatched junction bases numbered 14, after V lost 6 bases and J lost 5 bases. From germline, CDR1 is SEHNR and CDR2 FQNEAQ (reference sequence). The CDR3 region has the DNA TGTGCCAGCAGTCAATCTCCGGGACAGGGTACCCACGAGCAGTACTTC. It codes for CASSQSPGQGTHEQYF.

This chain joins TRBV5-1 and TRBJ2-1; 11 bases map to TRBD2. Trimming cost V 0 bases and J 5 bases; bases outside gene matches: 10. Per the germline V gene, CDR1 is SGHRS and CDR2 is YFSETQ. This CDR3 contains 18 residues. The CDR3 sequence is CASSLALAGGPFNNEQFF. As DNA, the CDR3 is TGCGCCAGCAGCTTGGCTCTAGCGGGGGGCCCCTTTAACAATGAGCAGTTCTTC. The entire variable domain, with the rest obtained from reference TRBV5-1 and TRBJ2-1, is as follows: KAGVTQTPRYLIKTRGQQVTLSCSPISGHRSVSWYQQTPGQGLQFLFEYFSETQRNKGNFPGRFSGRQFSNSRSEMNVSTLELGDSALYLCASSLALAGGPFNNEQFFGPGTRLTVL.

The chain uses TRBV24-1 and TRBJ2-2; D possibly uses TRBD1 or TRBD2 (6 bases each). The V gene's germline CDR1 is KGHDR and CDR2 SFDVKD. V lost 6 bases to trimming and J lost 6 bases, with 16 bases between them. This CDR3 is 15 amino acids long. CDR3 in DNA: TGTGCCACCAGTAAAACGGGGGCTCAGGCCGGGGAGCTGTTTTTT. Protein product: CATSKTGAQAGELFF.

This clonotype was detected ten times or more. This chain joins TRBV14 and TRBJ2-4, with unresolved D. Trimming removed 1 base from V and 2 bases from J, with 12 bases in between. Germline V gives CDR1 SGHDN, CDR2 FVKESK. This CDR3 has 16 amino acids. CDR3 amino acids: CASSQGYNITKNIQYF. CDR3 DNA: TGTGCCAGCAGCCAAGGGTACAACATTACCAAAAACATTCAGTACTTC.

In its sample, this clonotype was seen a few times. The chain uses TRBV19 and TRBJ2-7, with D possibly matching TRBD1 (6 bases). CDR1 LNHDA and CDR2 SQIVND come from the germline V gene (reference sequence). V lost 4 bases, J lost 5 bases, and 12 bases lay in between. The CDR3 totals 13 residues. CDR3 sequence (DNA): TGTGCCAGTAGTAGTATACAGGGAAACGAGCAGTACTTC. Translated, it gives CASSSIQGNEQYF.

The chain is built from TRBV5-1 and TRBJ2-7; D remains unclear. Germline V gene data show CDR1 as SGHRS and CDR2 as YFSETQ. The length of the CDR3 is 14 residues. The V end was cut by 3 bases, the J end by 2 bases, with 12 bases between. The CDR3 protein is CASSYGHGAYEQYF. The CDR3 DNA reads TGCGCCAGCAGCTATGGGCATGGGGCCTACGAGCAGTACTTC.

The rearrangement uses TRBV12-3 or TRBV12-4 and TRBJ1-5; no clear D gene. V lost 4 bases and J 1 base, leaving 8 bases between the germline ends. This CDR3 contains 14 residues. CDR3 nucleotide sequence: TGTGCCAGCAGTTCCATTGGGAGCAATCAGCCCCAGCATTTT. It translates to CASSSIGSNQPQHF.

This clonotype was detected ten times or more. The gene calls are TRBV4-1 and TRBJ1-5; perhaps TRBD1 as D (6 bases). Between the trimmed V and J ends, which lost 5 bases and 2 bases, there was a span of 10 bases. This CDR3 spans 14 amino acids. CDR1 and CDR2 (germline): MGHRA, YSYEKL. CDR3 amino acids: CASSDRQGNQPQHF. In DNA form, the CDR3 reads TGCGCCAGCAGCGATCGACAGGGCAATCAGCCCCAGCATTTT.

This clonotype turned up a few times. The CDR3 loop is CASSAPQGGDPYGYTF. The CDR3 DNA reads as TGTGCCAGCAGTGCCCCACAGGGGGGGGATCCCTATGGCTACACCTTC. J is TRBJ1-2 and V is TRBV2; 8 nucleotides line up with TRBD1. Per the germline V gene, CDR1 is SNHLY and CDR2 is FYNNEI. The CDR3 totals 16 residues. J was trimmed by 4 bases and V by 4 bases; bases with no gene match: 11.

Notes on this clonotype: A read error may be the cause here, since a much bigger clone is one base away. Since the CDR3 does not end with the conserved phenylalanine or tryptophan, this likely comes from a read error. This chain connects TRBV6-1 to TRBJ2-3, with TRBD2 identical over 11 bases. Trimming cost V 2 bases and J 1 base; bases outside gene matches: 5. The V gene's germline CDR1 is MNHNS and CDR2 SASEGT. This CDR3 spans 17 amino acids. The CDR3 loop reads CASSERTSGGRTDTQYL. CDR3 in DNA: TGTGCCAGCAGTGAACGAACTAGCGGGGGCCGCACAGATACGCAGTATCTT.

This clonotype was seen a handful of times. The chain carries TRBV11-2 and TRBJ2-3, with unresolved D. Germline V lookup: CDR1 SGHAT, CDR2 FQNNGV. This CDR3 has 14 amino acids. Trimming pared 1 base from V and 9 bases from J, leaving 14 bases between. In DNA form, the CDR3 reads TGTGCCAGCAGCTTAGGCCAGCTAGAAGACACGCAGTATTTT. This translates into CASSLGQLEDTQYF.